One TCR beta chain is described in this entry. Antigen unknown. TCRdb itself ran the reads through MiXCR, one entry per CDR3 protein. The data show under 850,000 distinct CDR3 sequences, roughly 36% seen once. The CDR3 length is 13 residues. Germline loops: CDR1 SGHVS, CDR2 FNYEAQ. Trimming removed 5 bases at V and 4 bases at J, with 11 bases between. The data are from a study of T cell repertoires in cytomegalovirus infection. Background on the study: Public TCR beta signature analysis indicated the presence of both CMV infection and matching HLA type. Whole-study results and caveats: Carriers of CMV and the relevant HLA type were discriminated by public TCR beta frequency.

The sequenced sample was cultured PBMCs, obtained from culture after CMV antigen stimulation. This clonotype was sampled from a human donor in good health (CMV status not recorded). Some clones in this sample may be carry-over from other donors' samples. This rearrangement joins TRBV7-6 to TRBJ1-2; D ambiguous. CDR3 amino acids: CASSPYAGYGYTF. The CDR3 bases are TGTGCCAGCAGCCCCTACGCTGGCTATGGCTACACCTTC. The complete variable domain, with remaining parts taken from reference TRBV7-6 and TRBJ1-2, reads GAGVSQSPRYKVTKRGQDVALRCDPISGHVSLYWYRQALGQGPEFLTYFNYEAQQDKSGLPNDRFSAERPEGSISTLTIQRTEQRDSAMYRCASSPYAGYGYTFGSGTRLTVV.